The 31 T cell receptor beta chains listed next were all sequenced from one sample in a study of blood T cell repertoires in COVID-19. Sequenced by immunoSEQ multiplex PCR; TCRdb stores in-frame clones only, minus some. The top ten hold 1.2% of the sample, which has over 350,000 clones, approximately 90% seen once. The sample was PBMCs or T cells enriched from blood (not recorded which). These receptors all stem from a woman aged 18 to 35 who had recovered from COVID-19.

The chain uses TRBV15 and TRBJ1-4, with 9 positions matching TRBD1. The CDR3 has 15 residues. Per germline, CDR1 LNHNV and CDR2 YYDKDF (reference sequence). V lost 3 bases, J lost 7 bases, and 6 bases stayed unmatched. DNA of the CDR3: TGTGCCACCAGCAGTCCGGGACAGGGTCCTGAAAAACTGTTTTTT. Its protein is CATSSPGQGPEKLFF.

The sample holds one count of this clone. The chain links TRBV5-5 to TRBJ1-1; maybe TRBD1 (5 bases). This CDR3 comprises 16 residues. V shed 0 bases and J shed 4 bases, with 16 bases lying between them. Germline lookup yields CDR1 SGHKS and CDR2 YYEKEE (reference sequence). In DNA, the CDR3 is TGTGCCAGCAGCTTGGGGGGCACGGGCGTGGGCACTGAAGCTTTCTTT. It translates to CASSLGGTGVGTEAFF.

The chain links TRBV27 to TRBJ1-1; D is ambiguous. The CDR3 covers 13 residues. Germline CDR1 and CDR2: MNHEY and SMNVEV (reference sequence). Between the trimmed V and J ends, which lost 4 bases and 1 base, there was a span of 7 bases. CDR3 DNA: TGTGCCAGCAGTTCCGGTCCGAACACTGAAGCTTTCTTT. As protein: CASSSGPNTEAFF.

The chain uses TRBV5-1 and TRBJ1-2; 9 bases are a match to TRBD1. There are 15 residues in the CDR3. With V trimmed by 3 bases and J by 7 bases, 10 bases remained unmatched. Germline CDR1 and CDR2: SGHRS and YFSETQ. The CDR3 DNA reads as TGCGCCAGCAGCTCCTCCGGACAGGGGAGGGCTGGCTACACCTTC. Protein product: CASSSSGQGRAGYTF.

The rearrangement links TRBV9 to TRBJ2-3; 8 nucleotides line up with TRBD2. There are 15 residues in the CDR3. The ends lost 0 bases at V and 3 bases at J; junction bases unmatched: 3. Germline loops: CDR1 SGDLS, CDR2 YYNGEE. In DNA form, the CDR3 reads TGTGCCAGCAGCGTAGACGGGGGGGCAACAGATACGCAGTATTTT. It is translated as CASSVDGGATDTQYF.

The V call is TRBV28, the J call TRBJ2-5, with 8 bases lining up with TRBD2. The CDR3 has 12 residues. The germline V gene encodes CDR1 MDHEN and CDR2 SYDVKM. V was pared by 5 bases and J by 7 bases, with 3 bases of the junction left unmatched. The CDR3 spells CASSPRGGTQYF. The CDR3 DNA reads as TGTGCCAGCAGTCCTCGGGGGGGGACCCAGTACTTC.

The chain combines TRBV6-5 with TRBJ2-7; 10 nucleotides agree with TRBD1. The CDR3 consists of 16 residues. Germline CDR1 reads MNHEY; CDR2 reads SVGAGI. J gave up 5 bases and V 2 bases, and 9 bases lay outside the gene matches. The CDR3 spells CASSYGPGQGYNEQYF. Written as DNA, the CDR3 is TGTGCCAGCAGTTACGGACCGGGACAGGGGTATAACGAGCAGTACTTC.

The gene calls are TRBV7-6 and TRBJ2-3; TRBD2 matches 10 bases. V was clipped by 5 bases and J by 0 bases; unmatched bases: 5. CDR1 is SGHVS and CDR2 is FNYEAQ in the germline V gene. The CDR3 contains 16 residues. The CDR3 DNA reads as TGTGCCAGCAGCCCCGGGACTAGCGAGAGCACAGATACGCAGTATTTT. Encoded protein: CASSPGTSESTDTQYF.

V and J are TRBV12-2 and TRBJ2-7; the D call in the table, TRBD1, was not verified against the DNA. TRBV12-2 is a listed pseudogene. CDR3 length: 16 amino acids. The CDR3 nucleotides are TGTGCAAGTCGCGCCCTTCGACAGGGGGTTGTCAACGAGCAGTACTTC. Amino acid sequence: CASRALRQGVVNEQYF.

The chain links TRBV13 to TRBJ2-2, with a weak D call TRBD2 (5 bases). CDR1 and CDR2 from the germline V gene are PRHDT and FYEKMQ (reference sequence). This CDR3 is 14 amino acids long. Deletions cut 5 bases from V and 2 bases from J, with 9 bases between. The DNA for the CDR3 is TGTGCCAGCAGCCAAGGACTTAACACCGGGGAGCTGTTTTTT. Translation: CASSQGLNTGELFF.

The chain recombines TRBV6-5 with TRBJ2-7; 7 nucleotides align to TRBD1. The CDR3 totals 14 residues. The J segment lost 7 bases and the V segment lost 6 bases, leaving 12 bases of the junction unmatched. Germline CDR1 MNHEY, CDR2 SVGAGI. CDR3 DNA sequence: TGTGCCAGCAGCCGGACAGGCCTACTGGGTGAGCAGTACTTC. Translation gives CASSRTGLLGEQYF.

CDR3 sequence reads: CASRGGPNTGELFF. The CDR3, as DNA: TGTGCCAGCCGCGGGGGCCCGAACACCGGGGAGCTGTTTTTT. The V gene is TRBV7-2, the J gene TRBJ2-2, with a possible D match to TRBD2 (7 bases). Germline-derived CDR1 and CDR2 are SGHTA and FQGNSA. The CDR3 has 14 amino acids. Trimming shortened V by 8 bases and J by 0 bases, and 10 bases separated the two germline ends.

The rearrangement joins TRBV27 to TRBJ1-1; no firm D call. Germline assignment: CDR1 MNHEY and CDR2 SMNVEV (reference sequence). Trimming took 3 bases from V and 4 from J, leaving 12 bases between them. The CDR3 contains 14 residues. The CDR3, as DNA: TGTGCCAGCAGTTTCGATAGAGGTTTCACTGAAGCTTTCTTT. Residues: CASSFDRGFTEAFF.

The chain carries TRBV19 and TRBJ1-1, with TRBD1 matching over 7 bases. V shed 3 bases, J shed 1 base, and the junction held 5 bases outside the gene matches. The CDR3 extends over 15 amino acids. Germline V lookup: CDR1 LNHDA, CDR2 SQIVND (reference sequence). This chain's CDR3 is CASSIKQGKNTEAFF. The DNA of the CDR3 is TGTGCCAGTAGTATTAAACAGGGGAAGAACACTGAAGCTTTCTTT.

This sequence joins TRBV18 and TRBJ1-6; D not certain. This CDR3 has 16 amino acids. Trimming removed 6 bases at V and 0 bases at J, with 12 bases between. The germline V gene encodes CDR1 KGHSH and CDR2 LQKENI. CDR3 sequence reads: CASSLDLGSYNSPLHF. CDR3 DNA: TGTGCCAGCTCCCTAGATCTAGGCTCCTATAATTCACCCCTCCACTTT.

The rearrangement uses TRBV6-1 and TRBJ1-6; TRBD1 matches at 8 bases. Germline lookup yields CDR1 MNHNS and CDR2 SASEGT. The length of the CDR3 is 16 residues. V shed 4 bases and J 7 bases; nucleotides not matched to a gene: 9. CDR3 amino acids: CASSGTSGTGNSPLHF. The CDR3 DNA reads as TGTGCCAGCAGTGGAACTTCCGGGACAGGCAATTCACCCCTCCACTTT.

J is TRBJ2-1 and V is TRBV18; no clear D gene. The ends were cut back, 3 bases at V and 3 bases at J, with 15 bases in the middle. CDR1 is KGHSH, CDR2 LQKENI, per germline. The CDR3 extends over 16 amino acids. The CDR3 coding sequence is TGTGCCAGCTCACCCGTCCCTTCTTCCCTCTACAATGAGCAGTTCTTC. Residues: CASSPVPSSLYNEQFF.

The J gene is TRBJ1-2, the V gene TRBV7-9; D unclear. The germline gives CDR1 SEHNR, CDR2 FQNEAQ (reference sequence). V was shortened by 5 bases and J by 8 bases, with 18 bases between the two germline ends. The CDR3 has 14 residues. CDR3 loop: CASSPGGQSPGYTF. The CDR3 nucleotides are TGTGCCAGCAGCCCAGGTGGGCAGTCTCCAGGCTACACCTTC.

The rearrangement joins TRBV6-2 or TRBV6-3 to TRBJ2-2; D is unclear. The CDR3 covers 17 residues. Germline assignment: CDR1 MNHEY and CDR2 SVGEGT. V lost 4 bases to trimming and J lost 1 base, with 16 bases between them. The CDR3 reads CASSSLLLRQNTGELFF. In nucleotides, the CDR3 is TGTGCCAGCAGTTCACTGCTCCTTCGTCAGAACACCGGGGAGCTGTTTTTT.

The chain joins TRBV10-3 to TRBJ1-2; 8 nucleotides agree with TRBD1. The CDR3 covers 15 residues. CDR1 ENHRY and CDR2 SYGVKD come from the germline V gene. Trimming removed 9 bases from V and 5 bases from J; junction bases left unmatched: 14. CDR3 protein: CAMGGTGGDIYGYTF. The CDR3 DNA is TGTGCCATGGGAGGGACAGGTGGGGATATTTATGGCTACACCTTC.

This clone was seen a few times. CDR3 amino acids: CASSEPEGQGDMNTEAFF. The CDR3 nucleotides read TGTGCCAGCAGTGAACCCGAGGGACAGGGGGACATGAACACTGAAGCTTTCTTT. The rearrangement joins TRBV2 to TRBJ1-1; 11 positions match TRBD1. There are 18 residues in the CDR3. The V and J ends lost 2 bases and 0 bases, in that order; junction bases with no gene match: 8. Germline-derived CDR1 and CDR2 are SNHLY and FYNNEI.

The rearrangement uses TRBV19 and TRBJ1-1, with TRBD1 as a possible D gene (5 bases). Germline CDR1 reads LNHDA; CDR2 reads SQIVND (reference sequence). The CDR3 length is 15 residues. V dropped 5 bases and J dropped 4 bases, with 17 bases sitting between them. The chain's CDR3 is CASSDYRFGFTEAFF. The CDR3 DNA is TGTGCCAGTAGTGATTACAGGTTTGGTTTCACTGAAGCTTTCTTT.

The genes are TRBV7-2 and TRBJ1-2; maybe TRBD1 (6 bases). The CDR3 sequence is 15 residues long. Germline-derived CDR1 and CDR2 are SGHTA and FQGNSA. Trimming left V 3 bases short and J 0 bases short, with 11 bases between. The chain's CDR3 is CASSLDRPTNYGYTF. The CDR3 DNA reads TGTGCCAGCAGCTTGGACAGACCGACTAACTATGGCTACACCTTC. Combining the CDR3 with reference TRBV7-2 and TRBJ1-2 gives the whole variable domain GAGVSQSPSNKVTEKGKDVELRCDPISGHTALYWYRQSLGQGLEFLIYFQGNSAPDKSGLPSDRFSAERTGGSVSTLTIQRTQQEDSAVYLCASSLDRPTNYGYTFGSGTRLTVV.

This clone was detected a few times. CDR3 nucleotide sequence: TGTGCCAGCAGTCACACACAGGGCCCTGGGGCCAACGTCCTGACTTTC. It yields the protein CASSHTQGPGANVLTF. The chain couples TRBV5-6 to TRBJ2-6, with TRBD1 as a possible D gene (6 bases). CDR1 is SGHDT and CDR2 is YYEEEE in the germline V gene. The CDR3 has 16 residues. V dropped 5 bases and J dropped 2 bases, with 14 bases sitting between them.

The rearrangement uses TRBV5-1 and TRBJ1-4; no clear D. Germline CDR1 SGHRS, CDR2 YFSETQ. V was trimmed by 4 bases and J by 0 bases, leaving 13 bases between them. CDR3 length: 16 residues. CDR3 DNA: TGCGCCAGCAGCCCGAGGGTAACTGCAACTAATGAAAAACTGTTTTTT. It codes for CASSPRVTATNEKLFF.

V usage is TRBV5-1 and J usage is TRBJ2-1; 11 bases fit TRBD2. There are 15 residues in the CDR3. The germline V gene has CDR1 SGHRS and CDR2 YFSETQ. V shed 4 bases and J 10 bases; nucleotides not matched to a gene: 10. The CDR3 DNA sequence: TGCGCCAGCAGCACCGGACTAGCGGGTGCCAGCGAGCAGTTCTTC. Protein sequence: CASSTGLAGASEQFF.

The V gene is TRBV10-3, the J gene TRBJ2-6; 9 bases map to TRBD1. CDR1 ENHRY and CDR2 SYGVKD come from the germline V gene. There are 16 residues in the CDR3. V gave up 4 bases and J gave up 7 bases; unmatched junction bases: 8. This CDR3 reads CAISGRDRVGANVLTF. In DNA, the CDR3 is TGTGCCATCAGTGGGAGGGACAGGGTAGGAGCCAACGTCCTGACTTTC.

The J gene is TRBJ2-3, the V gene TRBV28; 7 positions match TRBD2. This CDR3 spans 16 amino acids. After removal of 5 bases from V and 3 bases from J, the junction contained 11 bases not matched to a gene. Germline lookup yields CDR1 MDHEN and CDR2 SYDVKM. The chain's CDR3 is CASSTLLAERTDTQYF. For the CDR3, the DNA is TGTGCCAGCAGTACCCTGCTAGCGGAGAGGACAGATACGCAGTATTTT.

The chain employs TRBV28 and TRBJ1-2; tentative D call: TRBD1 (6 bases). The CDR3 consists of 13 residues. Looked up from germline, CDR1 is MDHEN and CDR2 is SYDVKM. V was clipped by 6 bases and J by 8 bases, with 16 bases between them. In nucleotides, the CDR3 is TGTGCCAGCAGCCCCGGGGGGGGGCTAGGCTACACCTTC. The encoded protein is CASSPGGGLGYTF.

The rearrangement uses TRBV19 and TRBJ1-2; D is undetermined. The CDR3 runs 13 residues. Trimming took 5 bases from V and 0 from J, leaving 7 bases between them. Germline CDR1 LNHDA, CDR2 SQIVND (reference sequence). The CDR3 nucleotides are TGTGCCAGTAGTCACAAACCTAACTATGGCTACACCTTC. As protein: CASSHKPNYGYTF.

The rearrangement uses TRBV7-9 and TRBJ2-1, with D hard to call. CDR3 length equals 16 residues. The ends were cut back, 1 base at V and 5 bases at J, with 15 bases in the middle. Germline assignment: CDR1 SEHNR and CDR2 FQNEAQ (reference sequence). The DNA for the CDR3 is TGTGCCAGCAGCTTAGTCGACGACACATTCCACAATGAGCAGTTCTTC. Its protein is CASSLVDDTFHNEQFF.